Each of the 8 T cell receptor beta chains below was sequenced from the same sample in a study of blood T cell repertoires in COVID-19. The table came from immunoSEQ multiplex PCR; TCRdb's copy has only in-frame clones and leaves some out. Here the sample spans over 100,000 clones, approximately 88% being singletons. Material: peripheral blood. The receptor set was obtained from a man in his forties or fifties with acute or convalescent COVID-19.

The chain uses TRBV5-4 and TRBJ2-7; 7 bases fit TRBD2. There are 15 residues in the CDR3. The germline CDR1 and CDR2 sequences are SGHNT and YYREEE (reference sequence). Trimming removed 4 bases from V and 0 bases from J; junction bases left unmatched: 7. CDR3 sequence reads: CASSISGRPSYEQYF. Written as DNA, the CDR3 is TGTGCCAGCAGCATTAGCGGGCGACCCTCCTACGAGCAGTACTTC.

The chain couples TRBV5-1 to TRBJ1-2; D gene uncertain. Trimming took 3 bases from V and 6 from J, leaving 15 bases between them. CDR1 and CDR2 (germline): SGHRS, YFSETQ. This CDR3 is 14 amino acids long. DNA of the CDR3: TGCGCCAGCAGCTCTAGGCCTCAAACGGATGGCTACACCTTC. It codes for CASSSRPQTDGYTF.

The V and J genes are TRBV28 and TRBJ1-2; a possible D gene is TRBD1 (6 bases). Germline CDR1 MDHEN, CDR2 SYDVKM. V lost 11 bases to trimming and J lost 4 bases, with 14 bases between them. The CDR3 runs to 12 residues. The DNA of the CDR3 is TGTGCCTCCGGACAGAAAGTCTATGGCTACACCTTC. Translating it yields CASGQKVYGYTF.

This clone was seen more than once but under ten times. V gene TRBV5-1 combines with J gene TRBJ1-2; D is possibly TRBD1 (5 bases). Trimming shortened V by 3 bases and J by 0 bases, and 9 bases separated the two germline ends. This CDR3 has 14 amino acids. Germline V lookup: CDR1 SGHRS, CDR2 YFSETQ. In DNA form, the CDR3 reads TGCGCCAGCAGCTCTGACAGTGCTAACTATGGCTACACCTTC. Translation: CASSSDSANYGYTF.

This clone was observed a few times. This sequence joins TRBV14 and TRBJ2-6; tentatively, D is TRBD1 (6 bases). Germline V gives CDR1 SGHDN, CDR2 FVKESK. The germline V and J ends were trimmed by 4 bases and 4 bases, with 20 bases remaining between them. The CDR3 is 18 residues long. The CDR3 here is CASSPLRGMGVGANVLTF. In nucleotides, the CDR3 is TGTGCCAGCAGCCCCCTAAGGGGGATGGGGGTAGGGGCCAACGTCCTGACTTTC.

The rearrangement uses TRBV5-1 and TRBJ2-1; 7 nucleotides align to TRBD2. The CDR3 runs 14 residues. Trimming at V came to 2 bases and at J to 9 bases, leaving 8 bases not matched to a gene. Germline CDR1 SGHRS, CDR2 YFSETQ. The CDR3 coding sequence is TGCGCCAGCAGCTTTTTGGGAGGGCCCACTGAGCAGTTCTTC. Its translation: CASSFLGGPTEQFF.

Of note for this clone: Additional DNA sequences in this sample encode the identical CDR3. V and J are TRBV9 and TRBJ2-1; 7 positions agree with TRBD2. CDR3 length equals 16 residues. Germline V lookup: CDR1 SGDLS, CDR2 YYNGEE. The V and J ends lost 0 bases and 3 bases, in that order; junction bases with no gene match: 6. This chain's CDR3 is CASSVDPSGSYNEQFF. The CDR3 bases are TGTGCCAGCAGCGTAGATCCTAGCGGTAGCTACAATGAGCAGTTCTTC.

The chain employs TRBV5-1 and TRBJ2-5, with a possible D match to TRBD2 (6 bases). The CDR3 totals 16 residues. V lost 2 bases to trimming and J lost 2 bases, with 16 bases between them. Germline lookup yields CDR1 SGHRS and CDR2 YFSETQ. The CDR3 DNA reads TGCGCCAGCAGCTTCGATCCGGGACTTATACAAGAGACCCAGTACTTC. Its translation is CASSFDPGLIQETQYF.